The subject of this entry is one T cell receptor (beta chain). This specimen comes from a study of Ad26.COV2.S vaccination and SARS-CoV-2 variants. The method was immunoSEQ multiplex PCR; TCRdb's version includes in-frame clones alone and lacks a portion of them. Here the sample spans around 450,000 clones, over 75% being singletons. This CDR3 spans 14 amino acids. With 2 bases removed from V and 2 bases from J, the gap between germline ends came to 6 bases. Germline-derived CDR1 and CDR2 are LGHDT and YNNKEL (reference sequence). Treatment defined: roughly 20 received Ad26.COV2.S at low or high dose, single or two shots; about 5 received placebo; per-sample allocation not given. All samples were drawn on day 63, counting from the first vaccine or placebo injection.

The rearrangement links TRBV3-1 (or the pseudogene TRBV3-2) to TRBJ1-4, with D perhaps TRBD1 (6 bases). The specimen was peripheral blood, collected in a trial of Ad26.COV2.S vaccine versus placebo. The sequence derives from a person between 18 and 65 years old who received the Ad26.COV2.S COVID-19 vaccine or a placebo. The CDR3 loop is CASSQQGTNEKLFF. CDR3 nucleotide sequence: TGTGCCAGCAGCCAACAGGGGACTAATGAAAAACTGTTTTTT.